This T cell receptor (beta chain) was recorded in a study of T cell changes during pregnancy in multiple sclerosis. Germline V gene lookup returns CDR1 MDHEN and CDR2 SYDVKM. J gave up 7 bases and V 6 bases, and 8 bases lay outside the gene matches. CDR3 length: 13 amino acids. Only in-frame clones appear in the TCRdb table, and some are missing; sequencing was by immunoSEQ multiplex PCR. The profile shows approximately 110,000 clones, around 90% of them singletons. The receptor was isolated from a female donor with multiple sclerosis, enrolled in a pregnancy study. The sample consisted of peripheral blood, taken in the third trimester of pregnancy. This chain links TRBV28 with TRBJ1-2; 7 nucleotides agree with TRBD1. The CDR3 DNA reads as TGTGCCAGCAGAGGAACAGGGGAAGGTGGCTACACCTTC. Encoded protein: CASRGTGEGGYTF.